The 18 T cell receptor beta chains below come from one sample, sequenced in a study of blood T cell repertoires in COVID-19. Method: immunoSEQ multiplex PCR; TCRdb's copy keeps in-frame clones and lacks some. This repertoire shows about 670,000 clones, 70% to 90% found once; its top ten account for under 0.3%. The specimen sequenced was peripheral blood. The receptors here all came from a woman aged 18 to 35 with acute or convalescent COVID-19.

The count of this clone is one. CDR3 bases: TGTGCCAGCAGCCTTCCGGGACAGGGGGCTGGTGGCTACACCTTC. It translates to CASSLPGQGAGGYTF. This chain links TRBV6-5 with TRBJ1-2; 12 positions match TRBD1. Trimming cost V 6 bases and J 7 bases; bases outside gene matches: 9. Germline-derived CDR1 and CDR2 are MNHEY and SVGAGI. The CDR3 spans 15 residues.

V is TRBV9 and J is TRBJ1-1; 8 bases match TRBD1. After removal of 1 base from V and 4 bases from J, the junction contained 15 bases not matched to a gene. From germline, CDR1 is SGDLS and CDR2 YYNGEE. The CDR3 covers 18 residues. CDR3 in amino acids: CASSVPSLVTGASTEAFF. DNA of the CDR3: TGTGCCAGCAGCGTACCCTCCCTGGTGACAGGGGCGAGCACTGAAGCTTTCTTT.

This chain uses TRBV7-9 with TRBJ1-1; D ambiguous. The CDR3 spans 14 residues. In germline, CDR1 is SEHNR, CDR2 FQNEAQ (reference sequence). V lost 5 bases to trimming and J lost 1 base, with 11 bases between them. In DNA form, the CDR3 reads TGTGCCAGCAGCACGGGGAGGCCGAACACTGAAGCTTTCTTT. Translated: CASSTGRPNTEAFF. Full variable domain (rest looked up from reference TRBV7-9 and TRBJ1-1): DTGVSQNPRHKITKRGQNVTFRCDPISEHNRLYWYRQTLGQGPEFLTYFQNEAQLEKSRLLSDRFSAERPKGSFSTLEIQRTEQGDSAMYLCASSTGRPNTEAFFGQGTRLTVV.

The V gene is TRBV2, the J gene TRBJ1-1, with D perhaps matching TRBD1 (6 bases). Trimming removed 3 bases at V and 2 bases at J, with 19 bases between. CDR3 length equals 17 residues. The germline V gene encodes CDR1 SNHLY and CDR2 FYNNEI. The CDR3 sequence is CASSDRGGGKLNTEAFF. The CDR3 bases are TGTGCCAGCAGTGACCGGGGAGGGGGGAAGTTAAACACTGAAGCTTTCTTT.

The J gene is TRBJ2-7, the V gene TRBV28; 8 bases line up with TRBD1. This CDR3 contains 13 residues. Germline V gene lookup returns CDR1 MDHEN and CDR2 SYDVKM. V trimming: 6 bases; J trimming: 3 bases; junction bases outside the gene matches: 4. CDR3 amino acids: CASRLQGVYEQYF. For the CDR3, the DNA is TGTGCCAGCAGGCTACAGGGGGTCTACGAGCAGTACTTC.

This clone came up once. This rearrangement joins TRBV27 to TRBJ2-1; unclear D gene. Trimming removed 3 bases at V and 6 bases at J, with 9 bases between. Germline values: CDR1 MNHEY, CDR2 SMNVEV (reference sequence). The CDR3 runs to 13 residues. CDR3 protein: CASSFGPFNEQFF. CDR3 nucleotides: TGTGCCAGCAGTTTTGGGCCCTTCAATGAGCAGTTCTTC.

The CDR3 region is CASSPQQGMGQPQHF. CDR3 in DNA: TGTGCCAGCAGCCCACAACAGGGGATGGGACAGCCCCAGCATTTT. The rearrangement links TRBV7-6 to TRBJ1-5, with 7 bases matching TRBD1. Germline loops: CDR1 SGHVS, CDR2 FNYEAQ. V shed 5 bases and J 7 bases; nucleotides not matched to a gene: 11. The CDR3 covers 15 residues.

The chain employs TRBV19 and TRBJ1-1, with D perhaps matching TRBD1 (6 bases). From germline, CDR1 is LNHDA and CDR2 SQIVND (reference sequence). This CDR3 comprises 13 residues. V was clipped by 10 bases and J by 1 base, with 13 bases between them. The CDR3 is CATETGTNTEAFF. In DNA form, the CDR3 reads TGTGCCACCGAAACAGGGACGAACACTGAAGCTTTCTTT.

V usage is TRBV5-1 and J usage is TRBJ2-3, with D possibly matching TRBD1 (6 bases). This CDR3 region has 16 residues. Per germline, CDR1 SGHRS and CDR2 YFSETQ. Trimming removed 4 bases from V and 2 bases from J, with 17 bases in between. CDR3 nucleotide sequence: TGCGCCAGCAGCGCCGCAGGACAGTTCATCACAGATACGCAGTATTTT. Its translation: CASSAAGQFITDTQYF.

This clone appeared once. The CDR3 sequence is CASSDLLAGAPYEQYF. CDR3 sequence (DNA): TGTGCCAGCAGTGACTTACTAGCGGGGGCCCCCTACGAGCAGTACTTC. The chain employs TRBV6-1 and TRBJ2-7, with 11 bases lining up with TRBD2. Germline trimming cut 3 bases from V and 2 bases from J; bases unmatched to any gene: 6. CDR3 length equals 16 residues. Germline CDR1 is MNHNS and CDR2 is SASEGT.

CDR3 DNA sequence: TGTGCCAGCAGCTTAGGACCCGCGGGACAGGGTACCTACGAGCAGTACTTC. Its translation: CASSLGPAGQGTYEQYF. The J gene is TRBJ2-7, the V gene TRBV7-6; TRBD1 agrees at 9 bases. The CDR3 extends over 17 amino acids. Per the germline V gene, CDR1 is SGHVS and CDR2 is FNYEAQ. Trimming at V came to 1 base and at J to 2 bases, leaving 9 bases not matched to a gene.

This chain uses TRBV7-6 with TRBJ1-3, with TRBD1 matching over 10 bases. Germline assignment: CDR1 SGHVS and CDR2 FNYEAQ. V was pared by 5 bases and J by 0 bases, with 7 bases of the junction left unmatched. The CDR3 is made up of 17 amino acids. This CDR3 reads CASSQGQGTDSGNTIYF. DNA for the CDR3: TGTGCCAGCAGCCAGGGACAGGGGACAGACTCTGGAAACACCATATATTTT.

This chain connects TRBV6-5 to TRBJ1-6, with D tentatively TRBD1 (6 bases). This CDR3 spans 15 amino acids. CDR1 MNHEY and CDR2 SVGAGI come from the germline V gene. V was trimmed by 6 bases and J by 5 bases, leaving 14 bases between them. The CDR3 here is CASRPGQTNNSPLHF. CDR3 coding DNA: TGTGCCAGCAGGCCAGGACAGACAAATAATTCACCCCTCCACTTT.

The chain joins TRBV27 to TRBJ2-3; D unclear. This CDR3 comprises 12 residues. Germline CDR1 MNHEY, CDR2 SMNVEV (reference sequence). V was cut by 5 bases and J by 2 bases, with 5 bases left in between. DNA for the CDR3: TGTGCCAGCAGTCCTACCACAGATACGCAGTATTTT. Translating gives CASSPTTDTQYF.

This clone was found once. The genes are TRBV11-3 and TRBJ1-1; D unresolved. The CDR3 totals 13 residues. From germline, CDR1 is SGHNT and CDR2 YENEEA. Trimming took 0 bases from V and 0 from J, leaving 2 bases between them. The CDR3: CASSLDMNTEAFF. The CDR3 DNA is TGTGCCAGCAGCTTAGATATGAACACTGAAGCTTTCTTT.

Details on this clone: Other nucleotide sequences from this sample produce the same CDR3. V gene TRBV6-5 combines with J gene TRBJ1-1; TRBD1 might be the D (5 bases). Germline CDR1 MNHEY, CDR2 SVGAGI. Trimming shortened V by 0 bases and J by 0 bases, and 8 bases separated the two germline ends. The CDR3 is 15 residues long. The CDR3: CASSYSGQVNTEAFF. In DNA, the CDR3 is TGTGCCAGCAGTTACTCAGGACAAGTGAACACTGAAGCTTTCTTT.

This chain uses TRBV27 with TRBJ2-7; 9 bases agree with TRBD2. The germline gives CDR1 MNHEY, CDR2 SMNVEV (reference sequence). This CDR3 region has 16 residues. After removal of 4 bases from V and 4 bases from J, the junction contained 11 bases not matched to a gene. CDR3 nucleotide sequence: TGTGCCAGCAGTTCCATTAGCGGGGGAGCCGATTACGAGCAGTACTTC. It encodes CASSSISGGADYEQYF.

The chain employs TRBV7-9 and TRBJ2-7; D gene unclear. V was pared by 1 base and J by 3 bases, with 7 bases between. Germline lookup yields CDR1 SEHNR and CDR2 FQNEAQ (reference sequence). The CDR3 runs 13 residues. The CDR3 DNA is TGTGCCAGCAGCTTAGGCGCGTACTACGAGCAGTACTTC. It is translated as CASSLGAYYEQYF.